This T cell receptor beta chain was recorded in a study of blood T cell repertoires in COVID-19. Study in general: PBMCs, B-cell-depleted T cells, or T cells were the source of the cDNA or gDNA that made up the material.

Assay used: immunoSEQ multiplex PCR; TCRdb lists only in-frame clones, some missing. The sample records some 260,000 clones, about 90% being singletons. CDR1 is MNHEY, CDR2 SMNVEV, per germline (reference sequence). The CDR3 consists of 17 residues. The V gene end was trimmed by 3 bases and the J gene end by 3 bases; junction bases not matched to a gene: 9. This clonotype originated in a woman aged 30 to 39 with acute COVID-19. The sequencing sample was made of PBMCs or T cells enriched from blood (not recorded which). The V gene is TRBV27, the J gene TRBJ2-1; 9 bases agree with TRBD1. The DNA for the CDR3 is TGTGCCAGCAGTTTCCTCTCCGGGACAGGGTTCTACAATGAGCAGTTCTTC. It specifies CASSFLSGTGFYNEQFF.